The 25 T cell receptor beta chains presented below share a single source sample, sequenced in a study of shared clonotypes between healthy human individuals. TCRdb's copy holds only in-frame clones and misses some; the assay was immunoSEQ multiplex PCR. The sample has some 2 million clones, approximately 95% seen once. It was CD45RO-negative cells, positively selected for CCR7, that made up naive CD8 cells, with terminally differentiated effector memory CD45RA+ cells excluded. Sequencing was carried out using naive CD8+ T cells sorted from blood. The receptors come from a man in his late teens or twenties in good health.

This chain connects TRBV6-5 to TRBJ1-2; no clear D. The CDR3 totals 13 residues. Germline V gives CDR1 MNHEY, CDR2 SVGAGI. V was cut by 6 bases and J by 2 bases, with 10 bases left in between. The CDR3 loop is CASSLPSNYGYTF. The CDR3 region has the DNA TGTGCCAGCAGCCTACCTTCAAACTATGGCTACACCTTC.

The CDR3 sequence is CAWSRTGAGTEAFF. The CDR3 bases are TGTGCCTGGAGCCGGACGGGGGCGGGCACTGAAGCTTTCTTT. The chain combines TRBV30 with TRBJ1-1, with D maybe TRBD1 (6 bases). Trimming took off 3 bases at V and 4 bases at J, with 15 bases between the two ends. CDR1 and CDR2 from the germline V gene are GTSNPN and SVGIG (reference sequence). CDR3 length: 14 residues.

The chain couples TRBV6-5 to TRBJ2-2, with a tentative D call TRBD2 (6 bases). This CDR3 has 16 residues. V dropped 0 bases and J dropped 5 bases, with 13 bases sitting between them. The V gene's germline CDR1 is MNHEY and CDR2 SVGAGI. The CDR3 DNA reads TGTGCCAGCAGTTACTCGTGGGGGGAGAGTACCGGGGAGCTGTTTTTT. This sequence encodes CASSYSWGESTGELFF.

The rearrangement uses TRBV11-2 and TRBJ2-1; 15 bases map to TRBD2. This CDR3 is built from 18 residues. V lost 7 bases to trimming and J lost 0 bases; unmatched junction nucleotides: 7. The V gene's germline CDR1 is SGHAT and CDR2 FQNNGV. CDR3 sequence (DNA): TGTGCCAGCACCGAGGGACTAGCGGGAGGATTCTCCTACAATGAGCAGTTCTTC. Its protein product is CASTEGLAGGFSYNEQFF.

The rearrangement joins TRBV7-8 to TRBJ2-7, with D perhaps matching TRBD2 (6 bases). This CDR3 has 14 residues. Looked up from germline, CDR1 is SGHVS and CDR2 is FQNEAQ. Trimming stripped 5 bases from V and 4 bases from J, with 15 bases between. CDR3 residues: CASSPRDSVYEQYF. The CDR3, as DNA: TGTGCCAGCAGCCCGCGGGACTCTGTATACGAGCAGTACTTC.

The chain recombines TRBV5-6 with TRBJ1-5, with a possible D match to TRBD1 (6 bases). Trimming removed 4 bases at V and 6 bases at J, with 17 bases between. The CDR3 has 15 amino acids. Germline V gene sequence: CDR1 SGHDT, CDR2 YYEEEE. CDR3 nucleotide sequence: TGTGCCAGCAGCACATTCCCAGGGGCCGGTCAGCCCCAGCATTTT. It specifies CASSTFPGAGQPQHF.

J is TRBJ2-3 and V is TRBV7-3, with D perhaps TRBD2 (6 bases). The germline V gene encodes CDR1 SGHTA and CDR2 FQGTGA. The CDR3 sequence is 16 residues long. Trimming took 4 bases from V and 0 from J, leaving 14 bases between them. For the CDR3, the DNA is TGTGCCAGCAGCTCCCCGGACTACACGAGCACAGATACGCAGTATTTT. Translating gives CASSSPDYTSTDTQYF.

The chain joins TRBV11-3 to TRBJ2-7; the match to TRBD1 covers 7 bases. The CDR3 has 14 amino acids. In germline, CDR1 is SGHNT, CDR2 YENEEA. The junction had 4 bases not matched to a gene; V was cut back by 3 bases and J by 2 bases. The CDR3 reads CASSFSGTAYEQYF. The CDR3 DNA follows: TGTGCCAGCAGCTTCTCCGGGACAGCCTACGAGCAGTACTTC.

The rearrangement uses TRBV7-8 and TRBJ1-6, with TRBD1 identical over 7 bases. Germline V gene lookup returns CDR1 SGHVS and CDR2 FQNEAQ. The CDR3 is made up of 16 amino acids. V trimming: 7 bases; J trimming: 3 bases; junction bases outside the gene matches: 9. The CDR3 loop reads CASNSAGGIYNSPLHF. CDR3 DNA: TGTGCCAGCAACTCCGCAGGGGGTATCTATAATTCACCCCTCCACTTT.

CDR3 protein: CASSQQEENEQFF. The CDR3 bases are TGCGCCAGCAGCCAACAGGAGGAGAATGAGCAGTTCTTC. The V call is TRBV4-1, the J call TRBJ2-1; D may be TRBD2 (5 bases). Germline V gives CDR1 MGHRA, CDR2 YSYEKL. The CDR3 is made up of 13 amino acids. Trimming left V 2 bases short and J 7 bases short, with 9 bases between.

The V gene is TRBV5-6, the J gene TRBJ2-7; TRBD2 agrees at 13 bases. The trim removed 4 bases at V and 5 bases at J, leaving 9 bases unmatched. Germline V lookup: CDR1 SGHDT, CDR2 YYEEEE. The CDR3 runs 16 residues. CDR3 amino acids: CASSPPTSGGQNEQYF. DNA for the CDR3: TGTGCCAGCAGCCCACCGACTAGCGGGGGGCAAAACGAGCAGTACTTC.

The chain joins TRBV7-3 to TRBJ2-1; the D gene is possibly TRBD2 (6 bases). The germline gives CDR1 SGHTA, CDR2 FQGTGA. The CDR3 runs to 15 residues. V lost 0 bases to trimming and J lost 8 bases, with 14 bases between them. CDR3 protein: CASSLTGGSMDEQFF. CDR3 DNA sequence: TGTGCCAGCAGCTTAACGGGGGGTTCCATGGATGAGCAGTTCTTC.

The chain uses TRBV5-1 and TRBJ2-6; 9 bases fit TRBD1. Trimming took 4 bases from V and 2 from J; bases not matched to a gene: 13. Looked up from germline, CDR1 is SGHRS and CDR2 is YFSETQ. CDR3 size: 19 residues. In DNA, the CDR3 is TGCGCCAGCAGCGGGGGACAGGGCTCCCCCTCAACTGGGGCCAACGTCCTGACTTTC. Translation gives CASSGGQGSPSTGANVLTF. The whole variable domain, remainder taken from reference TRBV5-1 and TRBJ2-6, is KAGVTQTPRYLIKTRGQQVTLSCSPISGHRSVSWYQQTPGQGLQFLFEYFSETQRNKGNFPGRFSGRQFSNSRSEMNVSTLELGDSALYLCASSGGQGSPSTGANVLTFGAGSRLTVL.

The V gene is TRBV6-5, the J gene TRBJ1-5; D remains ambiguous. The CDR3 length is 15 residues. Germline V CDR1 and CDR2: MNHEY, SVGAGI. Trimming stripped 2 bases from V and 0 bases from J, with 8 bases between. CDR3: CASSYIAGSNQPQHF. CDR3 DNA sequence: TGTGCCAGCAGTTACATCGCAGGTAGCAATCAGCCCCAGCATTTT.

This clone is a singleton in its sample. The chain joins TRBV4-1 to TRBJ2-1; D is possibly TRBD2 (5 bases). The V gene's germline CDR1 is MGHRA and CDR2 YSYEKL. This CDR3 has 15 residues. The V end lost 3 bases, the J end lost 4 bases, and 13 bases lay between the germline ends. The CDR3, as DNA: TGCGCCAGCAGCCACCCGGGAACCTTTTACAATGAGCAGTTCTTC. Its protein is CASSHPGTFYNEQFF.

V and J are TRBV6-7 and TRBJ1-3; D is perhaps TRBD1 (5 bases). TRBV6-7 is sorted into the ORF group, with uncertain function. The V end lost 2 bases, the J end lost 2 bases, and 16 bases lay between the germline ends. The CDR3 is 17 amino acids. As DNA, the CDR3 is TGTGCCAGCAGTTACCCGAATTGGAGGGGTCCTGGAAACACCATATATTTT. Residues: CASSYPNWRGPGNTIYF.

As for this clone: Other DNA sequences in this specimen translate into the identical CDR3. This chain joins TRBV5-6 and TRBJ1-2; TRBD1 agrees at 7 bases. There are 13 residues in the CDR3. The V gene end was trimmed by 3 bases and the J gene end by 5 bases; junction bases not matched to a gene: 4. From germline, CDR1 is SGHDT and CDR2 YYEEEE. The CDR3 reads CASSSGTEYGYTF. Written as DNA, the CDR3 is TGTGCCAGCAGCTCCGGGACAGAGTATGGCTACACCTTC.

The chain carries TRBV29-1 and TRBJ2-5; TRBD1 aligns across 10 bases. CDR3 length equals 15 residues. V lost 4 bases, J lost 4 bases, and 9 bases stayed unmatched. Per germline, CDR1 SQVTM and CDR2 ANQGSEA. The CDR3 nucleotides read TGCAGCGTTGTGCCTCGGACAGGGGGTTTAGAGACCCAGTACTTC. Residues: CSVVPRTGGLETQYF.

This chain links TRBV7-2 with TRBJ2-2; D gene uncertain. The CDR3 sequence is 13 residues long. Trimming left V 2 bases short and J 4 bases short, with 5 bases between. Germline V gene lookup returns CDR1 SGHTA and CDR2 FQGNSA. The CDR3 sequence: CASSLMFTGELFF. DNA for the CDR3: TGTGCCAGCAGCTTAATGTTCACCGGGGAGCTGTTTTTT.

DNA of the CDR3: TGTGCCAGCATCCCCGCGGGCCGCTCCTACAATGAGCAGTTCTTC. It is translated as CASIPAGRSYNEQFF. The chain uses TRBV5-6 and TRBJ2-1; TRBD2 might be the D (5 bases). Germline CDR1 and CDR2: SGHDT and YYEEEE. V lost 6 bases to trimming and J lost 0 bases, with 13 bases between them. The CDR3 extends over 15 amino acids. The variable domain in full, with the rest retrieved from reference TRBV5-6 and TRBJ2-1, is DAGVTQSPTHLIKTRGQQVTLRCSPKSGHDTVSWYQQALGQGPQFIFQYYEEEERQRGNFPDRFSGHQFPNYSSELNVNALLLGDSALYLCASIPAGRSYNEQFFGPGTRLTVL.

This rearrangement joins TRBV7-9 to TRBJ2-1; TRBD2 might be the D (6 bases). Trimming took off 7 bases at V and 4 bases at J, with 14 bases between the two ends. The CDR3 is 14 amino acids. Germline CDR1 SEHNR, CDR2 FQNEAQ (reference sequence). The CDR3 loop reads CASMDRGVYNEQFF. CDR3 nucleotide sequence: TGTGCCAGCATGGACCGCGGGGTTTACAATGAGCAGTTCTTC.

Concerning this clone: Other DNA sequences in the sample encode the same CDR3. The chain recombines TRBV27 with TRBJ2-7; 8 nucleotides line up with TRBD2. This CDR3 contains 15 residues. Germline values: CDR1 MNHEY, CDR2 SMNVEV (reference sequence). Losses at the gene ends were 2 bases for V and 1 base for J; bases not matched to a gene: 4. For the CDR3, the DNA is TGTGCCAGCAGTTTAGTAGCGGGGAGGTCCTACGAGCAGTACTTC. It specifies CASSLVAGRSYEQYF.

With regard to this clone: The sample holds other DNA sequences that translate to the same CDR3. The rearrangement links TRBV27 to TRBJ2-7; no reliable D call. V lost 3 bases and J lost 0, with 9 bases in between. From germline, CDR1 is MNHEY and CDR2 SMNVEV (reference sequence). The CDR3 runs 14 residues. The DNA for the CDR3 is TGTGCCAGCAGTTTTGTGGGCGGCTCCTACGAGCAGTACTTC. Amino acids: CASSFVGGSYEQYF.

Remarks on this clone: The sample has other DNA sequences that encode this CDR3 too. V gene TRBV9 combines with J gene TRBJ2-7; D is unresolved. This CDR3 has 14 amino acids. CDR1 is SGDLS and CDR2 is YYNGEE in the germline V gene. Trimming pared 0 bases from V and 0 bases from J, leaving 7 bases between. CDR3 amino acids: CASSVGGPSYEQYF. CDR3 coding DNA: TGTGCCAGCAGCGTAGGGGGTCCCTCCTACGAGCAGTACTTC. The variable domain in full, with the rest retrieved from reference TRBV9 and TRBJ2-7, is DSGVTQTPKHLITATGQRVTLRCSPRSGDLSVYWYQQSLDQGLQFLIQYYNGEERAKGNILERFSAQQFPDLHSELNLSSLELGDSALYFCASSVGGPSYEQYFGPGTRLTVT.

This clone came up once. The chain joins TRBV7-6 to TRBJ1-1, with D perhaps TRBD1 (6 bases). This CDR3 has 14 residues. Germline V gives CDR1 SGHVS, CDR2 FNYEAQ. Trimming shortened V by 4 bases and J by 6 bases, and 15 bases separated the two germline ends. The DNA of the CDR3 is TGTGCCAGCAGCTCGGGGGCGTCGGTCCCTGAAGCTTTCTTT. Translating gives CASSSGASVPEAFF.